The 20 T cell receptor beta chains listed next were all sequenced from one sample in a study of a mutant IDH1 vaccine in newly diagnosed glioma. The table came from immunoSEQ multiplex PCR; TCRdb's copy has only in-frame clones and leaves some out. The sample consists of 15,000 to 20,000 clones, just under 80% of them appearing once. Noted time point: baseline, week 1 (first vaccination visit). The treatment here: pre-vaccination baseline after standard-of-care therapy. The sample here was PBMCs, taken from a glioma patient treated with radiotherapy, temozolomide or both. The receptors were gathered from a man aged 35-49 years with glioma.

V is TRBV5-3 and J is TRBJ1-4; TRBD1 aligns across 7 bases. TRBV5-3 is known as an ORF, though its function is uncertain. CDR3 length: 14 amino acids. The junction had 6 bases not matched to a gene; V was cut back by 0 bases and J by 10 bases. The chain's CDR3 is CARSLAQGSGKLFF. Here the CDR3 DNA reads TGTGCCAGAAGCTTGGCACAGGGGAGTGGAAAACTGTTTTTT.

This clone was seen a few times. V usage is TRBV10-2 and J usage is TRBJ1-2; possibly TRBD1 for D (5 bases). The CDR3 length is 15 residues. Germline CDR1 and CDR2: WSHSY and SAAADI. V lost 2 bases, J lost 7 bases, and 17 bases lay in between. CDR3 sequence: CASSEVAGTLFGYTF. In DNA form, the CDR3 reads TGCGCCAGCAGTGAGGTAGCAGGGACTCTATTTGGCTACACCTTC.

Judged by abundance, this clone is medium-sized. The J gene is TRBJ2-2, the V gene TRBV27; 10 bases fit TRBD1. The length of the CDR3 is 14 residues. V gave up 6 bases and J gave up 3 bases; unmatched junction bases: 1. Per germline, CDR1 MNHEY and CDR2 SMNVEV (reference sequence). CDR3 loop: CASRDRGDTGELFF. The CDR3 region has the DNA TGTGCCAGCAGGGACAGGGGGGACACCGGGGAGCTGTTTTTT.

The genes are TRBV2 and TRBJ2-7, with D unclear. V lost 7 bases and J lost 3, with 19 bases in between. Germline V gives CDR1 SNHLY, CDR2 FYNNEI. CDR3 length equals 15 residues. CDR3 sequence: CASTRSGGANYEQYF. DNA for the CDR3: TGTGCCAGCACCCGATCGGGCGGAGCTAACTACGAGCAGTACTTC.

The rearrangement joins TRBV18 to TRBJ1-1; tentatively, D is TRBD1 (6 bases). Germline V gene data show CDR1 as KGHSH and CDR2 as LQKENI. This CDR3 comprises 14 residues. V lost 6 bases and J lost 1, with 12 bases in between. The CDR3 nucleotides are TGTGCCAGCTCCCCGGGACACCGGAACACTGAAGCTTTCTTT. Encoded protein: CASSPGHRNTEAFF.

V gene TRBV5-6 combines with J gene TRBJ2-5, with D possibly matching TRBD1 (6 bases). Germline V lookup: CDR1 SGHDT, CDR2 YYEEEE. This CDR3 contains 13 residues. Trimming shortened V by 3 bases and J by 5 bases, and 11 bases separated the two germline ends. CDR3 residues: CASSYGQRETQYF. DNA of the CDR3: TGTGCCAGCAGCTACGGACAGAGGGAGACCCAGTACTTC.

This chain links TRBV11-2 with TRBJ2-1; TRBD2 matches 7 bases. V lost 1 base and J lost 0; bases outside the gene matches: 3. Looked up from germline, CDR1 is SGHAT and CDR2 is FQNNGV. The CDR3 loop spans 16 amino acids. As DNA, the CDR3 is TGTGCCAGCAGCTTAGCGGGAGGTCGCTCCTACAATGAGCAGTTCTTC. It is translated as CASSLAGGRSYNEQFF.

This chain joins TRBV19 and TRBJ1-1, with 7 nucleotides matching TRBD1. Trimming cost V 5 bases and J 7 bases; bases outside gene matches: 10. CDR1 and CDR2 (germline): LNHDA, SQIVND (reference sequence). CDR3 size: 14 residues. The CDR3 DNA sequence: TGTGCCAGTAGTCGTCAACAGGGGAAGGATGAAGCTTTCTTT. Amino acid sequence: CASSRQQGKDEAFF.

The gene calls are TRBV9 and TRBJ2-3, with 7 bases aligning to TRBD2. CDR1 and CDR2 from the germline V gene are SGDLS and YYNGEE. V dropped 3 bases and J dropped 2; count of bases not matched to a gene: 6. This CDR3 is 15 amino acids long. CDR3 bases: TGTGCCAGCAGCGCCGGACTAGAACTCACAGATACGCAGTATTTT. Amino acid sequence: CASSAGLELTDTQYF. Full variable domain (rest looked up from reference TRBV9 and TRBJ2-3): DSGVTQTPKHLITATGQRVTLRCSPRSGDLSVYWYQQSLDQGLQFLIQYYNGEERAKGNILERFSAQQFPDLHSELNLSSLELGDSALYFCASSAGLELTDTQYFGPGTRLTVL.

This clone was seen a handful of times. The chain carries TRBV14 and TRBJ1-6, with D hard to call. CDR1 and CDR2 from the germline V gene are SGHDN and FVKESK. V lost 2 bases to trimming and J lost 4 bases, with 12 bases between them. The CDR3 is 16 amino acids. CDR3 DNA sequence: TGTGCCAGCAGCCAACACCTGGACGGTTATAATTCACCCCTCCACTTT. Its protein product is CASSQHLDGYNSPLHF.

The chain uses TRBV6-5 and TRBJ1-2; a possible D gene is TRBD1 (6 bases). The CDR3 totals 14 residues. Trimming took 5 bases from V and 4 from J, leaving 14 bases between them. CDR1 is MNHEY and CDR2 is SVGAGI in the germline V gene. The CDR3 DNA sequence: TGTGCCAGCAGTCCAGGGGCGAGAAGCTATGGCTACACCTTC. It specifies CASSPGARSYGYTF.

The chain recombines TRBV11-2 with TRBJ2-1, with TRBD1 matching over 8 bases. This CDR3 has 15 amino acids. With 5 bases clipped from V and 6 bases from J, the junction kept 9 bases outside the gene matches. Germline assignment: CDR1 SGHAT and CDR2 FQNNGV. This chain's CDR3 is CASSPVRGPGNEQFF. CDR3 DNA sequence: TGTGCCAGCAGCCCGGTCAGGGGGCCGGGCAATGAGCAGTTCTTC.

The chain uses TRBV14 and TRBJ2-7, with D possibly TRBD2 on 6 matching bases. This CDR3 has 15 residues. Germline CDR1 SGHDN, CDR2 FVKESK. V was clipped by 4 bases and J by 0 bases, with 13 bases between them. CDR3 in amino acids: CASSLGTPHSYEQYV. The CDR3 DNA is TGTGCCAGCAGCCTCGGGACTCCCCACTCCTACGAGCAGTACGTC.

This clone was counted between two and nine times. The chain employs TRBV19 and TRBJ1-5, with 9 bases lining up with TRBD1. Per germline, CDR1 LNHDA and CDR2 SQIVND (reference sequence). V lost 8 bases to trimming and J lost 4 bases; unmatched junction nucleotides: 6. CDR3 length equals 14 residues. The CDR3 region is CASLTGTGNQPQHF. The CDR3 DNA reads as TGTGCCAGTTTAACCGGGACAGGGAATCAGCCCCAGCATTTT.

The genes are TRBV7-2 and TRBJ1-2; 7 bases match TRBD1. Losses at the gene ends were 7 bases for V and 5 bases for J; bases not matched to a gene: 13. Germline V CDR1 and CDR2: SGHTA, FQGNSA. The CDR3 length is 15 residues. CDR3 DNA sequence: TGTGCCAGCACACACGACCCCAACAGGGGATATGGCTACACCTTC. It specifies CASTHDPNRGYGYTF.

CDR3 amino acids: CASSNHRDRSRGGYTF. DNA for the CDR3: TGTGCCAGTAGCAACCACCGGGACAGGTCCAGGGGTGGCTACACCTTC. The chain has TRBV19 and TRBJ1-2; 8 nucleotides agree with TRBD1. J gave up 7 bases and V 6 bases, and 16 bases lay outside the gene matches. There are 16 residues in the CDR3. Looked up from germline, CDR1 is LNHDA and CDR2 is SQIVND (reference sequence).

This clone has only one observation. V is TRBV6-1 and J is TRBJ2-1, with D unresolved. Deletions cut 4 bases from V and 5 bases from J, with 9 bases between. Germline CDR1 is MNHNS and CDR2 is SASEGT. This CDR3 has 13 residues. The CDR3 coding sequence is TGTGCCAGCAGTGTTTCCAGACACAATGAGCAGTTCTTC. Protein: CASSVSRHNEQFF.

CDR3: CSVEGFEGNTGELFF. CDR3 DNA: TGCAGCGTTGAAGGCTTTGAAGGGAACACCGGGGAGCTGTTTTTT. The gene calls are TRBV29-1 and TRBJ2-2; D gene unclear. This CDR3 has 15 amino acids. The V end was cut by 1 base, the J end by 1 base, with 10 bases between. The germline V gene encodes CDR1 SQVTM and CDR2 ANQGSEA.

The V gene is TRBV10-3, the J gene TRBJ1-1, with 10 nucleotides matching TRBD1. The CDR3 runs to 13 residues. Germline assignment: CDR1 ENHRY and CDR2 SYGVKD. Losses at the gene ends were 8 bases for V and 5 bases for J; bases not matched to a gene: 5. CDR3 residues: CAIGQGEDTEAFF. Written as DNA, the CDR3 is TGTGCCATCGGACAGGGGGAAGATACTGAAGCTTTCTTT.

This chain links TRBV5-1 with TRBJ2-3; no clear D. Per the germline V gene, CDR1 is SGHRS and CDR2 is YFSETQ. The CDR3 has 16 residues. Trimming removed 0 bases from V and 2 bases from J, with 13 bases in between. CDR3 sequence reads: CASSLATAPPTDTQYF. DNA of the CDR3: TGCGCCAGCAGCTTGGCCACCGCCCCTCCCACAGATACGCAGTATTTT.